Listed below are T cell receptor beta chains from one sample, sequenced in a study of blood T cell repertoires in COVID-19. The method was immunoSEQ multiplex PCR; TCRdb's version includes in-frame clones alone and lacks a portion of them. Among 180,000 or so clones listed, more than 70% were seen once. The sequencing sample was made of PBMCs or T cells enriched from blood (not recorded which). The receptors derive from a man between 35 and 55 years old with acute COVID-19. Each CDR3 is given with its conserved first and last residue. D genes are given only for firm matches. Clone sizes are given selectively: once, few, many, or a class where the clone is expanded.

D: -
size: -
V: TRBV28
J: TRBJ1-2
DNA: TGTGCCAGCACCTCCCTCTCGGATGGCTACACCTTC
CDR3: CASTSLSDGYTF

D: TRBD2
size: once
V: TRBV5-1
J: TRBJ2-5
DNA: TGCGCCAGCAGCTTGGACGCGGGAGGGCCCCAGACCCAGTACTTC
CDR3: CASSLDAGGPQTQYF

D: -
size: -
V: TRBV10-3
J: TRBJ2-7
DNA: TGTGCCACCCAGGGTAACTACGAGCAGTACTTC
CDR3: CATQGNYEQYF

D: -
size: -
V: TRBV7-9
J: TRBJ2-7
DNA: TGTGCCAGCAGCTCAGGAAGGGAGGCGGCCTACGAGCAGTACTTC
CDR3: CASSSGREAAYEQYF

D: -
size: once
V: TRBV5-1
J: TRBJ2-1
DNA: TGCGCCAGCAGCTTAGGGCAGGGACTCTACAATGAGCAGTTCTTC
CDR3: CASSLGQGLYNEQFF

D: TRBD2
size: -
V: TRBV30
J: TRBJ2-3
DNA: TGTGCCTGTTGGAGTGGGGGGGTTTCCACAGATACGCAGTATTTT
CDR3: CACWSGGVSTDTQYF

D: TRBD1
size: -
V: TRBV4-3
J: TRBJ1-4
DNA: TGCGCCAGCAGCCAAGAAGGGACAGGGAGGAATGAAAAACTGTTTTTT
CDR3: CASSQEGTGRNEKLFF

D: -
size: -
V: TRBV25-1
J: TRBJ2-7
DNA: TGTGCCAGCAGTGGGTTCGGGAATTCCTACGAGCAGTACTTC
CDR3: CASSGFGNSYEQYF

D: TRBD2
size: few
V: TRBV7-9
J: TRBJ2-7
DNA: TGTGCCAGCAGCTTAGAATCAGGAGCGGGAGTAAGCTACGAGCAGTACTTC
CDR3: CASSLESGAGVSYEQYF

D: TRBD2
size: -
V: TRBV28
J: TRBJ2-1
DNA: TGTGCCAGCAGTTTATTTACCATCGGTAGCGGGATAGGCAATGAGCAGTTCTTC
CDR3: CASSLFTIGSGIGNEQFF

D: -
size: -
V: TRBV9
J: TRBJ1-5
DNA: TGTGCCAGCAGCGTAGAACCGCTAGACCAGCCCCAGCATTTT
CDR3: CASSVEPLDQPQHF

D: TRBD2
size: -
V: TRBV3-1/TRBV3-2
J: TRBJ2-3
DNA: TGTGCCAGCAGCCAATTAGCCGGACTAGCGGGAGGATATACGCAGTATTTT
CDR3: CASSQLAGLAGGYTQYF

D: -
size: few
V: TRBV27
J: TRBJ2-2
DNA: TGTGCCAGCAGTTTTGAGGTCAACACCGGGGAGCTGTTTTTT
CDR3: CASSFEVNTGELFF

D: -
size: -
V: TRBV7-6
J: TRBJ2-1
DNA: TGTGCCAGCAGCTCTATTGACAGGGAGGACAATGAGCAGTTCTTC
CDR3: CASSSIDREDNEQFF

D: -
size: -
V: TRBV18
J: TRBJ2-5
DNA: TGTGCCAGCTCACCACCGGAGATAGGGGGAGAGACCCAGTACTTC
CDR3: CASSPPEIGGETQYF

D: TRBD1
size: -
V: TRBV2
J: TRBJ1-2
DNA: TGTGCCAGCAGACCTCACCCGACAGGGTTCTTGGCTGGCTACACCTTC
CDR3: CASRPHPTGFLAGYTF

D: -
size: once
V: TRBV2
J: TRBJ2-1
DNA: TGTGCCAGCAGCCGTTACGAGGGTGAGCAGTTCTTC
CDR3: CASSRYEGEQFF

D: TRBD1
size: once
V: TRBV6-1
J: TRBJ1-1
DNA: TGTGCCAGCAGTGACCCTCAATACAGGGGGGGAAACACTGAAGCTTTCTTT
CDR3: CASSDPQYRGGNTEAFF

D: TRBD1
size: -
V: TRBV24-1
J: TRBJ1-5
DNA: TGTGCCACCAGTGAAGGGACAGGCGTCAATCAGCCCCAGCATTTT
CDR3: CATSEGTGVNQPQHF

D: TRBD1
size: -
V: TRBV28
J: TRBJ2-1
DNA: TGTGCCAGCCGCCGGACAGGGATAACGCGGAATGAGCAGTTCTTC
CDR3: CASRRTGITRNEQFF

D: -
size: -
V: TRBV6-5
J: TRBJ2-7
DNA: TGTGCCAGCAGCCAAGGGCAGGGTTCCAGAGAGCAGTACTTC
CDR3: CASSQGQGSREQYF

D: TRBD1
size: -
V: TRBV7-9
J: TRBJ2-5
DNA: TGTGCCAGCAGCGTAACGGGACAGGGCGCACAAGAGACCCAGTACTTC
CDR3: CASSVTGQGAQETQYF

D: TRBD1
size: once
V: TRBV7-2
J: TRBJ1-3
DNA: TGTGCCAGCAGCGTACAGGGGGCACTCTCTGGAAACACCATATATTTT
CDR3: CASSVQGALSGNTIYF

D: -
size: -
V: TRBV19
J: TRBJ2-5
DNA: TGTGCCAGTAGTCAGGGGCGGTTGGAGACCCAGTACTTC
CDR3: CASSQGRLETQYF

D: TRBD2
size: once
V: TRBV5-1
J: TRBJ2-2
DNA: TGCGCCAGCCTTAGGACAGCGGGAGTAACCGGGGAGCTGTTTTTT
CDR3: CASLRTAGVTGELFF

D: -
size: -
V: TRBV2
J: TRBJ2-5
DNA: TGTGCCAGTTCCTTAGAGTCCCAAGAGACCCAGTACTTC
CDR3: CASSLESQETQYF

D: -
size: -
V: TRBV24-1
J: TRBJ2-5
DNA: TGTGCCACCAGTGATTTATCAGGGCTACAAGAGACCCAGTACTTC
CDR3: CATSDLSGLQETQYF

D: -
size: -
V: TRBV5-5
J: TRBJ2-7
DNA: TGTGCCAGCAGCTTGGTAGCGGTCAACTACGAGCAGTACTTC
CDR3: CASSLVAVNYEQYF

D: -
size: once
V: TRBV28
J: TRBJ1-5
DNA: TGTGCCAGCAGTTCTTCTGGAGAGCCCCAGCATTTT
CDR3: CASSSSGEPQHF

D: TRBD1
size: -
V: TRBV3-1/TRBV3-2
J: TRBJ2-2
DNA: TGTGCCAGCAGCGTCCGGGACAGGGGAGGGACCGGGGAGCTGTTTTTT
CDR3: CASSVRDRGGTGELFF

D: -
size: -
V: TRBV6-2/TRBV6-3
J: TRBJ2-5
DNA: TGTGCCAGCAGCCTCCCAGGTTGGGAGACCCAGTACTTC
CDR3: CASSLPGWETQYF

D: TRBD2
size: -
V: TRBV29-1
J: TRBJ2-7
DNA: TGCAGCGTTGAAGAGACAGCGGGAGTAACCTACGAGCAGTACTTC
CDR3: CSVEETAGVTYEQYF

D: TRBD1
size: -
V: TRBV28
J: TRBJ1-6
DNA: TGTGCCAGCAGTCCGGGGGGGACAGGGGTCTCACCCCTCCACTTT
CDR3: CASSPGGTGVSPLHF

D: TRBD2
size: few
V: TRBV29-1
J: TRBJ2-1
DNA: TGCAGCGTTGAAGGGCTAGCGGTGAGGTATGAGCAGTTCTTC
CDR3: CSVEGLAVRYEQFF

D: -
size: -
V: TRBV6-2/TRBV6-3
J: TRBJ2-2
DNA: TGTGCCAGCAGTCCGAGCCTACGCACCGGGGAGCTGTTTTTT
CDR3: CASSPSLRTGELFF

D: TRBD2
size: -
V: TRBV5-4
J: TRBJ2-1
DNA: TGTGCCAGCAGCTTGGCCGGGACTACCCCCAGCGATGAGCAGTTCTTC
CDR3: CASSLAGTTPSDEQFF

D: -
size: once
V: TRBV19
J: TRBJ1-6
DNA: TGTGCCAGTTCGACAGGCTCCAATTCACCCCTCCACTTT
CDR3: CASSTGSNSPLHF

D: TRBD2
size: -
V: TRBV28
J: TRBJ2-1
DNA: TGTGCCACCCAGAGGTCCGGACTAGCTTTTAGTGAGCAGTTCTTC
CDR3: CATQRSGLAFSEQFF

D: TRBD1
size: -
V: TRBV5-4
J: TRBJ1-2
DNA: TGTGCCAGCAGCTTCCAGGACAGGAGTATCTATGGCTACACCTTC
CDR3: CASSFQDRSIYGYTF

D: TRBD1
size: few
V: TRBV24-1
J: TRBJ1-5
DNA: TGTGCCACCAGTGATTCCCGACAGGGAAGACAGCCCCAGCATTTT
CDR3: CATSDSRQGRQPQHF

D: TRBD1
size: -
V: TRBV5-1
J: TRBJ2-3
DNA: TGCGCCAGCAGCTTGGGTCAGGGGGGCACAGATACGCAGTATTTT
CDR3: CASSLGQGGTDTQYF

D: -
size: -
V: TRBV18
J: TRBJ2-2
DNA: TGTGCCAGCTCACCACAGCGGCCCGGGGAGCTGTTTTTT
CDR3: CASSPQRPGELFF

D: -
size: -
V: TRBV6-2/TRBV6-3
J: TRBJ1-5
DNA: TGTGCCAGCACCCCCGACGGGATTCACCCCCAGCATTTT
CDR3: CASTPDGIHPQHF

D: TRBD1
size: -
V: TRBV2
J: TRBJ1-2
DNA: TGTGCCAGCGTGGGGAGGGGGGACAGGGACCTTTATGGCTACACCTTC
CDR3: CASVGRGDRDLYGYTF

D: -
size: -
V: TRBV27
J: TRBJ2-1
DNA: TGTGCCAGCAGTCGTGGCACGGCGGATGAGCAGTTCTTC
CDR3: CASSRGTADEQFF

D: TRBD1
size: -
V: TRBV28
J: TRBJ2-5
DNA: TGTGCCAGCAGTTCCTCGGGACAGGGGGACCGGGACCAGTACTTC
CDR3: CASSSSGQGDRDQYF

D: -
size: -
V: TRBV2
J: TRBJ1-1
DNA: TGTGCCAGCAGTGAATCAGGCCTGAACACTGAAGCTTTCTTT
CDR3: CASSESGLNTEAFF

D: -
size: -
V: TRBV29-1
J: TRBJ2-7
DNA: TGCAGCGTGGGGGGTTGGGGGGACGAGCAGTACTTC
CDR3: CSVGGWGDEQYF

D: -
size: -
V: TRBV15
J: TRBJ2-7
DNA: TGTGCCACCAGCAGTCCCAGGGCCCCCTACGAGCAGTACTTC
CDR3: CATSSPRAPYEQYF